The 17 T cell receptor beta chains below were found in one sample sequenced in a study of identical twins. TCRdb reprocessed the 5' RACE reads with MiXCR, giving one entry per CDR3 protein. In the table there are hundreds of thousands of distinct CDR3 sequences, around a sixth of which are singletons. These sequences were also reported in another study, on T cells expressing NK-cell markers.

The sequencing sample was made of PBMCs. Source of these receptors: a woman aged 18-29 years in good health.

This clonotype has only a few counts. V gene TRBV29-1 combines with J gene TRBJ2-1; TRBD2 is a possible D gene (5 bases). The CDR3 covers 15 residues. The germline gives CDR1 SQVTM, CDR2 ANQGSEA. The V end was cut by 5 bases, the J end by 2 bases, with 16 bases between. The CDR3 region has the DNA TGCAGCGTTTCCCTAGGTTCTAGCCCCTACAATGAGCAGTTCTTC. This codes for CSVSLGSSPYNEQFF.

This clonotype was counted only a few times. This sequence joins TRBV7-9 and TRBJ2-5; 8 bases map to TRBD2. J was trimmed by 5 bases and V by 1 base; bases with no gene match: 9. The CDR3 has 16 amino acids. Germline V lookup: CDR1 SEHNR, CDR2 FQNEAQ (reference sequence). The chain's CDR3 is CASSLDWRGEDETQYF. The CDR3 DNA sequence: TGTGCCAGCAGCTTAGATTGGCGGGGGGAAGATGAGACCCAGTACTTC. The whole variable domain, remainder taken from reference TRBV7-9 and TRBJ2-5, is DTGVSQNPRHKITKRGQNVTFRCDPISEHNRLYWYRQTLGQGPEFLTYFQNEAQLEKSRLLSDRFSAERPKGSFSTLEIQRTEQGDSAMYLCASSLDWRGEDETQYFGPGTRLLVL.

This clonotype was seen a few times. The chain employs TRBV12-3 or TRBV12-4 and TRBJ2-3; 7 bases agree with TRBD2. The V and J ends lost 4 bases and 2 bases, in that order; junction bases with no gene match: 3. The length of the CDR3 is 14 residues. CDR3 sequence reads: CASSYLAVTDTQYF. For the CDR3, the DNA is TGTGCCAGCAGTTATCTAGCGGTCACAGATACGCAGTATTTT.

This chain joins TRBV20-1 and TRBJ2-5; D gene uncertain. The CDR3 consists of 14 residues. Germline V gene sequence: CDR1 DFQATT, CDR2 SNEGSKA (reference sequence). The ends were cut back, 0 bases at V and 1 base at J, with 9 bases in the middle. This chain's CDR3 is CSARDMASQETQYF. The CDR3 DNA reads TGCAGTGCTAGAGATATGGCTAGCCAAGAGACCCAGTACTTC.

The CDR3 nucleotides read TGTGCCAGCAGCCAAGCGAGACGGGGGGTTTTAGATACGCAGTATTTT. Residues: CASSQARRGVLDTQYF. The chain recombines TRBV3-1 with TRBJ2-3, with 7 nucleotides matching TRBD2. The germline V gene encodes CDR1 LGHDT and CDR2 YNNKEL (reference sequence). Trimming at V came to 1 base and at J to 5 bases, leaving 9 bases not matched to a gene. The CDR3 sequence is 16 residues long.

This clonotype was counted only a few times. The rearrangement uses TRBV7-2 and TRBJ1-2; 7 nucleotides line up with TRBD1. The germline CDR1 and CDR2 sequences are SGHTA and FQGNSA. CDR3 length equals 15 residues. V lost 5 bases and J lost 4; bases outside the gene matches: 10. CDR3 residues: CASSPGTVRSYGYTF. The CDR3 DNA is TGTGCCAGCAGCCCGGGGACAGTGAGGAGCTATGGCTACACCTTC.

This clonotype was found a few times. This rearrangement joins TRBV7-8 to TRBJ2-3; tentatively, D is TRBD1 (6 bases). The CDR3 runs to 15 residues. Trimming took off 1 base at V and 3 bases at J, with 11 bases between the two ends. Germline CDR1 and CDR2: SGHVS and FQNEAQ. The CDR3 loop is CASSLVSGETDTQYF. In nucleotides, the CDR3 is TGTGCCAGCAGCTTAGTATCAGGGGAAACAGATACGCAGTATTTT.

The rearrangement links TRBV6-6 to TRBJ2-1, with D hard to call. With 8 bases removed from V and 6 bases from J, the gap between germline ends came to 14 bases. Germline CDR1 MNHNY, CDR2 SVGAGI (reference sequence). The CDR3 contains 13 residues. CDR3 region: CASGIAMSNEQFF. The CDR3 nucleotides read TGTGCCAGCGGAATTGCTATGAGCAATGAGCAGTTCTTC.

This clonotype has only a few counts. The V and J genes are TRBV5-1 and TRBJ2-1, with D perhaps TRBD1 (5 bases). The CDR3 is 19 amino acids. Deletions cut 2 bases from V and 0 bases from J, with 21 bases between. Germline CDR1 is SGHRS and CDR2 is YFSETQ. The CDR3 nucleotides read TGCGCCAGCAGCTTTACAGGTATGGTCCCACCCAGCTCCTACAATGAGCAGTTCTTC. It yields the protein CASSFTGMVPPSSYNEQFF.

The V gene is TRBV9, the J gene TRBJ1-2, with D possibly being TRBD1 (5 bases). In germline, CDR1 is SGDLS, CDR2 YYNGEE. This CDR3 is built from 14 residues. V lost 3 bases and J lost 6, with 15 bases in between. The CDR3 DNA is TGTGCCAGCAGCGAGTGGGGAGGGGAGGATGGCTACACCTTC. Encoded protein: CASSEWGGEDGYTF.

The rearrangement uses TRBV6-2 or TRBV6-3 and TRBJ2-1, with 9 bases lining up with TRBD1. V was pared by 8 bases and J by 6 bases, with 17 bases of the junction left unmatched. The CDR3 is 17 residues long. Germline V gene lookup returns CDR1 MNHEY and CDR2 SVGEGT. The CDR3 coding sequence is TGTGCCAGCGGGAGAGGAGTTCGGGACAGGGTCGGCAATGAGCAGTTCTTC. Translating gives CASGRGVRDRVGNEQFF.

CDR3 sequence reads: CASSLGTFPGELFF. Here the CDR3 DNA reads TGCGCCAGCAGCTTAGGGACGTTCCCCGGGGAGCTGTTTTTT. This sequence joins TRBV5-1 and TRBJ2-2; tentatively, D is TRBD1 or TRBD2 (5 bases each). Germline CDR1 reads SGHRS; CDR2 reads YFSETQ. The CDR3 has 14 residues. Trimming removed 2 bases from V and 6 bases from J, with 11 bases in between.

This clonotype was seen more than once but under ten times. The V and J genes are TRBV12-3 or TRBV12-4 and TRBJ1-2; weak D call: TRBD1 (5 bases). The CDR3 sequence is 12 residues long. The V end lost 10 bases, the J end lost 7 bases, and 16 bases lay between the germline ends. As DNA, the CDR3 is TGTGCCACCCGACGGGGGGGAGTTGGCTACACCTTC. Encoded protein: CATRRGGVGYTF.

The chain recombines TRBV29-1 with TRBJ1-2; TRBD1 might be the D (5 bases). V shed 6 bases and J shed 8 bases, with 16 bases lying between them. The germline CDR1 and CDR2 sequences are SQVTM and ANQGSEA. The CDR3 is 12 amino acids. CDR3 bases: TGCAGCGTCGCGGGCCAGGGAAGCGGCTACACCTTC. Protein product: CSVAGQGSGYTF.

This clonotype was seen ten or more times. V and J are TRBV9 and TRBJ1-6; 7 positions agree with TRBD1. Germline V CDR1 and CDR2: SGDLS, YYNGEE. The CDR3 runs 16 residues. V dropped 3 bases and J dropped 7; count of bases not matched to a gene: 10. The CDR3: CASSARRAGGNSPLHF. The CDR3 DNA reads as TGTGCCAGCAGCGCGAGGAGGGCAGGGGGAAATTCACCCCTCCACTTT.

The rearrangement joins TRBV18 to TRBJ2-7, with D unresolved. CDR3 length: 12 amino acids. CDR1 is KGHSH, CDR2 LQKENI, per germline. V shed 6 bases and J shed 11 bases, with 17 bases lying between them. CDR3 region: CASSLTREEKYF. CDR3 DNA sequence: TGTGCCAGCTCGCTGACCCGCGAGGAGAAGTACTTC.

This chain links TRBV5-6 with TRBJ2-3; unclear D gene. CDR1 is SGHDT and CDR2 is YYEEEE in the germline V gene. The CDR3 totals 15 residues. Trimming left V 1 base short and J 2 bases short, with 11 bases between. The CDR3: CASSLLGETTDTQYF. CDR3 nucleotide sequence: TGTGCCAGCAGCTTGTTGGGCGAAACCACAGATACGCAGTATTTT.